This T cell receptor (beta chain) was retrieved from a study of T cells in Graves' hyperthyroidism and ophthalmopathy. About the study: Before treatment of any kind, peripheral blood was taken at initial diagnosis. Study-level findings and limits: The blood repertoire included most of the expanded thyroid clonotypes above 0.001.

In its sample, this clonotype was seen many times. The antigen remains unidentified. What was amplified from RNA transcripts were TCR beta CDR3 regions. The primer set for the first-round RT-PCR of the TCR CDR3 was HTBI. TCRdb re-analysed the multiplex PCR reads in MiXCR, keeping a single row per CDR3 protein. The table lists 300,000 to 500,000 distinct CDR3 sequences, about an eighth of them singletons. There are 16 residues in the CDR3. The junction had 7 bases not matched to a gene; V was cut back by 3 bases and J by 3 bases. Germline assignment: CDR1 ENHRY and CDR2 SYGVKD. Extraction of PBMCs used more than 8.5 ml of fresh peripheral blood.

Sequencing was performed on blood. The receptor was isolated from a middle-aged man with Graves' ophthalmopathy. The rearrangement joins TRBV10-3 to TRBJ2-7; 11 bases are shared with TRBD2. The CDR3 nucleotides are TGTGCCATCAGTGAAAATAGCGGGAGGGATCACTACGAGCAGTACTTC. Translating it yields CAISENSGRDHYEQYF.